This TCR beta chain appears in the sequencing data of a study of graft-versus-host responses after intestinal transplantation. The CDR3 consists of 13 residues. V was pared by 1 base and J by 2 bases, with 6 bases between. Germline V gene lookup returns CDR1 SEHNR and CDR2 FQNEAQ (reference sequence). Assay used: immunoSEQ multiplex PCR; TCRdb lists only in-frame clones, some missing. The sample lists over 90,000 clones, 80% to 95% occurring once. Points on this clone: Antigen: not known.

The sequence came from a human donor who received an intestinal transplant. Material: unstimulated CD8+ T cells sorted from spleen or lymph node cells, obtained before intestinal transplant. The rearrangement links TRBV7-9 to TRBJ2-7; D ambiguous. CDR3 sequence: CASSLEATYEQYF. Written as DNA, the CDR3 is TGTGCCAGCAGCTTAGAGGCAACCTACGAGCAGTACTTC.